This T cell receptor (beta chain) stems from a study of long-term antiretroviral therapy in people with HIV. It was version v3.0 of the immunoSEQ assay that was run at survey level. Using immunoSEQ multiplex PCR, the repertoire was profiled, and TCRdb retains in-frame clones only, with some absent. In the table there are 30,000 to 35,000 clones, around 80% of which are singletons. General study points: Relative to transplant donor controls, diversity remained lower despite increasing after ART. For ART adherence, viral resistance and therapy changes, no data were available.

Germline values: CDR1 GTSNPN, CDR2 SVGIG (reference sequence). This CDR3 spans 12 amino acids. V dropped 2 bases and J dropped 5 bases, with 9 bases sitting between them. Note on this clone: Its specificity is unknown.

This sequence joins TRBV30 and TRBJ1-1, with D possibly being TRBD1 (6 bases). The sequence derives from a woman aged 50 to 65 with HIV. The specimen was unsorted PBMCs, collected 3.1 years after starting antiretroviral therapy. CDR3 DNA sequence: TGTGCCTGGAGTACAGGGATGACTGAAGCTTTCTTT. Translated, it gives CAWSTGMTEAFF.